These T cell receptor beta chains were read from a single sample in a study of T-cell memory formation after mild COVID-19. TCRdb redid the calling of the 5' RACE reads with MiXCR, one entry per CDR3 protein. The sample contains 400,000 to 500,000 distinct CDR3 sequences, about 19% of which appear only once. Source material: PBMCs or a T cell subset sorted from them (not recorded which). These receptors all come from an adult woman who had mild COVID-19 (a few samples of this study predate the infection). Cell type and time point are not known. Each CDR3 is given with its conserved first and last residue. D genes are given only for firm matches. A row's size may be missing; if present it is once, few, many or a size class.

>TRBD1|TRBJ2-7|few|TRBV5-4
TGTGCCAGCAGCTCGCCGGACAGGAGCTCCTACGAGCAGTACTTC
CASSSPDRSSYEQYF
>TRBD2|TRBJ2-1|NA|TRBV5-6
TGTGCCAGCAGCTTAGGGAGGGAAAAACAGTTCTTC
CASSLGREKQFF
>TRBD1|TRBJ2-7|NA|TRBV25-1
TGTGCCAGCAGTGAGAACAGGGGGTCCTACGAGCAGTACTTC
CASSENRGSYEQYF
>TRBD2|TRBJ2-7|many|TRBV29-1
TGCAGCGCGGAGCTAGCGGGCCTCTACGAGCAGTACTTC
CSAELAGLYEQYF
>NA|TRBJ1-2|NA|TRBV5-1
TGCGCCAGCAGCAGGGGGAGAGAGGGCTACACCTTC
CASSRGREGYTF
>NA|TRBJ1-5|NA|TRBV24-1
TGTGCCACCAGTGACGCGACAGGTCCATTTCGTCAGCCCCAGCATTTT
CATSDATGPFRQPQHF
>TRBD2|TRBJ2-3|NA|TRBV12-3/TRBV12-4
TGTGCCAGCAGTAATAACCTAGCGGGGGTTAAGGTGGATACGCAGTATTTT
CASSNNLAGVKVDTQYF
>NA|TRBJ2-3|many|TRBV25-1
TGTGCCAGCAGTGATGTAGGGATCACAGATACGCAGTATTTT
CASSDVGITDTQYF
>TRBD1|TRBJ2-1|NA|TRBV29-1
TGCAGCGTTGAGACAGGGGGGTACAATGAGCAGTTCTTC
CSVETGGYNEQFF
>NA|TRBJ1-4|NA|TRBV6-1
TGTGCCAGCAGTGTCCCTTATGGGGGGTATGGAGAAAAACTGTTTTTT
CASSVPYGGYGEKLFF
>TRBD2|TRBJ2-3|NA|TRBV3-1
TGTGCCAGCAGCCCCCCGGGAGGGACGCGAGGCACAGATACGCAGTATTTT
CASSPPGGTRGTDTQYF
>TRBD1|TRBJ1-2|few|TRBV12-3/TRBV12-4
TGTGCCAGCAGCTTGGGACAGGGGGCGGTCGGCTACACCTTC
CASSLGQGAVGYTF
>TRBD1|TRBJ2-7|few|TRBV11-3
TGTGCCAGCAGCTCCGGACAGGGATACTCCTACGAGCAGTACTTC
CASSSGQGYSYEQYF
>TRBD2|TRBJ2-1|NA|TRBV7-6
TGTGCCAGCAGCCAGGGACTAGCGGGAGCCTACAATGAGCAGTTCTTC
CASSQGLAGAYNEQFF
>TRBD2|TRBJ2-7|NA|TRBV20-1
TGCAGTGCTAGGGTTCCAGCGGGGGGGTACTACGAGCAGTACTTC
CSARVPAGGYYEQYF
>NA|TRBJ1-5|NA|TRBV7-2
TGTGCCAGCAGCTTAGAGGAGGGTTCCTTCTTTTCTAGCAATCAGCCCCAGCATTTT
CASSLEEGSFFSSNQPQHF
>NA|TRBJ1-2|NA|TRBV6-1
TGTGCCAGCAGTGTATCCGGGTCCTATGGCTACACCTTC
CASSVSGSYGYTF
>NA|TRBJ1-5|many|TRBV6-1
TGTGCCAGCAGTGAAGCGCTTCGCCAAGCGGGCCAGCCCCAGCATTTT
CASSEALRQAGQPQHF
>NA|TRBJ1-1|NA|TRBV7-7
TGTGCCAGCAGCCCCCTTGGGGGTCACTTGAACACTGAAGCTTTCTTT
CASSPLGGHLNTEAFF
>TRBD2|TRBJ2-7|NA|TRBV28
TGTGCCAGCAGTTTAACTAGCGGGGCTACCTACGAGCAGTACTTC
CASSLTSGATYEQYF
>NA|TRBJ2-7|few|TRBV5-1
TGCGCCAGCAGCTTGAGTCGGGACGCCTTCGAGCAGTACTTC
CASSLSRDAFEQYF
>TRBD2|TRBJ2-3|NA|TRBV12-3/TRBV12-4
TGTGCCAGCAGTCTGGGACTAGCTAGTACCACAGATACGCAGTATTTT
CASSLGLASTTDTQYF
>NA|TRBJ2-1|few|TRBV27
TGTGCCAGCAGGTCTACCGACAATGAGCAGTTCTTC
CASRSTDNEQFF
>TRBD2|TRBJ2-1|many|TRBV7-2
TGTGCCAGCAGCTTGAGACTAGCGGGAGGCAATGAGCAGTTCTTC
CASSLRLAGGNEQFF
>NA|TRBJ2-3|NA|TRBV9
TGTGCCAGCAGCACTTTCGACGGGCCCCTCACAGATACGCAGTATTTT
CASSTFDGPLTDTQYF
>NA|TRBJ1-1|NA|TRBV27
TGTGCCAGCAGGTTAGAAGGTTCGAACACTGAAGCTTTCTTT
CASRLEGSNTEAFF
>TRBD2|TRBJ2-1|NA|TRBV27
TGTGCCAGCATCGGCGGGGGGGCCTACAATGAGCAGTTCTTC
CASIGGGAYNEQFF
>TRBD2|TRBJ2-3|few|TRBV7-9
TGTGCCAGCAGCACTAGACTAGCGGGAGGCACAGATACGCAGTATTTT
CASSTRLAGGTDTQYF